This T cell receptor beta chain emerged from a study of read filtering for tumor transcriptome and immune sequencing. Losses at the gene ends were 5 bases for V and 7 bases for J; bases not matched to a gene: 14. The germline gives CDR1 MDHEN, CDR2 SYDVKM. This CDR3 has 17 residues. Molecular barcoded adaptors covering alpha/delta and beta/gamma chains were used on roughly 400 ng RNA. TCRdb reprocessed the reads with MiXCR, giving one entry per CDR3 protein. The data contain tens of thousands of distinct CDR3 sequences, 20% to 25% of them singletons. This sequence was found in a donor over 35 with multiple myeloma. Sample: a population of CD138-negative cells sorted from bone marrow. This chain joins TRBV28 and TRBJ1-5, with 10 positions matching TRBD1. The CDR3 sequence: CASSKRRDRGRRQPQHF. CDR3 nucleotides: TGTGCCAGCAGTAAGAGGAGGGACAGGGGAAGGAGACAGCCCCAGCATTTT.